This T cell receptor (beta chain) was sequenced in a study of regulatory T cells in long-lasting Graves disease. Arm-PCR of CDR3 regions and iRepertoire HTBI primers were used to build TCR beta libraries. TCRdb fed the multiplex PCR reads into MiXCR, producing one record per CDR3 protein. The sample lists hundreds of thousands of distinct CDR3 sequences, 16% seen once, with roughly 30% in the top ten. This clonotype was counted only a few times. Time point meaning: newly diagnosed GD, antithyroid drugs for less than 3 months. The TCR library was made from RNA extracted from PBMCs. Patients with Graves' disease were diagnosed by American Thyroid Association guidelines. A blood draw put 8 to 10 milliliters of peripheral blood into EDTA tubes. The ends were cut back, 0 bases at V and 2 bases at J, with 9 bases in the middle. The CDR3 covers 15 residues. Per the germline V gene, CDR1 is LNHNV and CDR2 is YYDKDF (reference sequence).

A further study also used this sample, focusing on T cells in Graves' hyperthyroidism and ophthalmopathy.

The receptor was derived from a man aged 35-49 years with Graves disease. The material was peripheral blood mononuclear cells (PBMCs), obtained at new diagnosis, from a patient treated with antithyroid drugs. The V call is TRBV15, the J call TRBJ2-3; D is ambiguous. In DNA, the CDR3 is TGTGCCACCAGCAGAGATCCCGGAATCACAGATACGCAGTATTTT. Amino acids: CATSRDPGITDTQYF.